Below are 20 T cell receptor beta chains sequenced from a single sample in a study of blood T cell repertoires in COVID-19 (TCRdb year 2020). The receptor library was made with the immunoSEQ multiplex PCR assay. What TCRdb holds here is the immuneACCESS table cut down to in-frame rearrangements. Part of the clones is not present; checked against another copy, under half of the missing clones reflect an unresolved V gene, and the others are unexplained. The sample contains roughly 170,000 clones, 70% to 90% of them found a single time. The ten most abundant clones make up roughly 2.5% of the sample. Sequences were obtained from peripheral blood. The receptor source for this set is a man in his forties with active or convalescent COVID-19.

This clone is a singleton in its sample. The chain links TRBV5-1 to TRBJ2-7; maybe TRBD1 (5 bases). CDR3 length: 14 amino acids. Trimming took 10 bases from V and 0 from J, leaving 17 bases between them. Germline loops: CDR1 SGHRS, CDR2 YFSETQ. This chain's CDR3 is CASRTGRDSYEQYF. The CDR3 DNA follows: TGCGCCTCCCGGACGGGCAGGGACTCCTACGAGCAGTACTTC. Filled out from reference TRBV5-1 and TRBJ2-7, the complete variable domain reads KAGVTQTPRYLIKTRGQQVTLSCSPISGHRSVSWYQQTPGQGLQFLFEYFSETQRNKGNFPGRFSGRQFSNSRSEMNVSTLELGDSALYLCASRTGRDSYEQYFGPGTRLTVT.

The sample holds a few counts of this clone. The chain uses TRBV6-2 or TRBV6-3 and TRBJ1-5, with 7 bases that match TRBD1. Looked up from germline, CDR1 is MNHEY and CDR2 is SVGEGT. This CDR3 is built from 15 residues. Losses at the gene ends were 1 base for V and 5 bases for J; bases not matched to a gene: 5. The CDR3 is CASSYWGQGDQPQHF. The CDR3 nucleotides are TGTGCCAGCAGTTACTGGGGGCAGGGGGATCAGCCCCAGCATTTT.

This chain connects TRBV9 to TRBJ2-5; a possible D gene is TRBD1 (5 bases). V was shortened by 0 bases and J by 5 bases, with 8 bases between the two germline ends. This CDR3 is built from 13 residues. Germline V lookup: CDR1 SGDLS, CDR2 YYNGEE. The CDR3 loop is CASSVAWGETQYF. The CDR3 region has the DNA TGTGCCAGCAGCGTAGCTTGGGGCGAGACCCAGTACTTC.

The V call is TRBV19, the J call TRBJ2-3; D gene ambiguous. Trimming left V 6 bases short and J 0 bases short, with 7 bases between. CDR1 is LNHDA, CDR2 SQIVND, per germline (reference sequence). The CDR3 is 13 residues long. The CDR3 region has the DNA TGTGCCAGTAGGGCAACCAGCACAGATACGCAGTATTTT. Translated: CASRATSTDTQYF.

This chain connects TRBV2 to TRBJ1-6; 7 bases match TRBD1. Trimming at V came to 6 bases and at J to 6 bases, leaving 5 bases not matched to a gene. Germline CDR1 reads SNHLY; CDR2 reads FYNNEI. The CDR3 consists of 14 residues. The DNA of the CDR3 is TGTGCCAGCAGGGACCCAGGGGGTAATTCACCCCTCCACTTT. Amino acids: CASRDPGGNSPLHF. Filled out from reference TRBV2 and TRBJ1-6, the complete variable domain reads EPEVTQTPSHQVTQMGQEVILRCVPISNHLYFYWYRQILGQKVEFLVSFYNNEISEKSEIFDDQFSVERPDGSNFTLKIRSTKLEDSAMYFCASRDPGGNSPLHFGNGTRLTVT.

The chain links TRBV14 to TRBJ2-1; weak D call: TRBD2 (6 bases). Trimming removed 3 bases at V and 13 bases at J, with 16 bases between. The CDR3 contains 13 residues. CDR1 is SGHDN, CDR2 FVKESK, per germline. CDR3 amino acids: CASSQGWGVNQFF. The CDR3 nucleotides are TGTGCCAGCAGCCAGGGCTGGGGGGTTAACCAGTTCTTC. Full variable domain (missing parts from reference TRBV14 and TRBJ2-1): EAGVTQFPSHSVIEKGQTVTLRCDPISGHDNLYWYRRVMGKEIKFLLHFVKESKQDESGMPNNRFLAERTGGTYSTLKVQPAELEDSGVYFCASSQGWGVNQFFGPGTRLTVL.

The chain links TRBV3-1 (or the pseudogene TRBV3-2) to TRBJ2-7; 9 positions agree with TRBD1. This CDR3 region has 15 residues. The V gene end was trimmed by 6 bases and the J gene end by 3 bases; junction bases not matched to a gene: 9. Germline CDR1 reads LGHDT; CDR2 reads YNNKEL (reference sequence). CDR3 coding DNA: TGTGCCAGCAGACCACAGGGGGCTGGATTCTACGAGCAGTACTTC. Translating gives CASRPQGAGFYEQYF.

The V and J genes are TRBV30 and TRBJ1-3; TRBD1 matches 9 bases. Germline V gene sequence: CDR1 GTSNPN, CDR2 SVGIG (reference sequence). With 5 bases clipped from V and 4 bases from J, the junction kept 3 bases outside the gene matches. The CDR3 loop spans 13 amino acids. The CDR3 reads CAWGGTGGNTIYF. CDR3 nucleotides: TGTGCCTGGGGCGGGACAGGGGGAAACACCATATATTTT.

The CDR3 protein is CGTSGYTGELFF. CDR3 bases: TGTGGGACTAGCGGCTACACCGGGGAGCTGTTTTTT. This chain uses TRBV19 with TRBJ2-2; TRBD2 agrees at 10 bases. CDR1 is LNHDA, CDR2 SQIVND, per germline (reference sequence). CDR3 size: 12 residues. Drawing the rest from reference TRBV19 and TRBJ2-2, the complete variable domain is DGGITQSPKYLFRKEGQNVTLSCEQNLNHDAMYWYRQDPGQGLRLIYYSQIVNDFQKGDIAEGYSVSREKKESFPLTVTSAQKNPTAFYLCGTSGYTGELFFGEGSRLTVL.

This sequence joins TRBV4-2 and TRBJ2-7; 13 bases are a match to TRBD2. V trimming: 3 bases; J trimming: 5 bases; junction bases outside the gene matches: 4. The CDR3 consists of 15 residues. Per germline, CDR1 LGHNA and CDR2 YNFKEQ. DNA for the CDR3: TGTGCCAGCAGCCAGGGACTAGCGGGGAACAACGAGCAGTACTTC. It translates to CASSQGLAGNNEQYF.

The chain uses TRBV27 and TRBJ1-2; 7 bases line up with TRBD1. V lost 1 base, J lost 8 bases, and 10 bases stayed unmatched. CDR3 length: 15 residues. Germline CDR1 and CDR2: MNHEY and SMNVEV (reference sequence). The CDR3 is CASSLLGQFTTGYTF. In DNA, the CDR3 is TGTGCCAGCAGTTTATTGGGACAGTTTACTACCGGCTACACCTTC.

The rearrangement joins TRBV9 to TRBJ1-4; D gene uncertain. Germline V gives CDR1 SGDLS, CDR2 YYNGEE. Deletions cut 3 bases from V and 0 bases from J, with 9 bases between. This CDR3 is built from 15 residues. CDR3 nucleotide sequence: TGTGCCAGCAGCGAATCCACAGCAACTAATGAAAAACTGTTTTTT. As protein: CASSESTATNEKLFF.

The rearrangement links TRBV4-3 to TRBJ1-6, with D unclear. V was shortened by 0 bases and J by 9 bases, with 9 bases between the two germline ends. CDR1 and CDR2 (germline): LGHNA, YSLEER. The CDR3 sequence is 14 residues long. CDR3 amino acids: CASSQDPGPSPLHF. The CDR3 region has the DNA TGCGCCAGCAGCCAAGATCCAGGCCCTTCACCCCTCCACTTT.

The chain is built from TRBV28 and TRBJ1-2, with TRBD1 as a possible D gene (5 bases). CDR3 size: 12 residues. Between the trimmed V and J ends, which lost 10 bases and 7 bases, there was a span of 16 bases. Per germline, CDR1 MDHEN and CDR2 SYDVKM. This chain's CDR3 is CATSRQGGGYTF. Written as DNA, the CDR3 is TGTGCCACCTCGAGGCAGGGTGGTGGCTACACCTTC.

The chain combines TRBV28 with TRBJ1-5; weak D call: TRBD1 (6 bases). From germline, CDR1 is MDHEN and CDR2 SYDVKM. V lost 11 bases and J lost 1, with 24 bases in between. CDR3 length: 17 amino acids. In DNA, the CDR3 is TGTGCCGCTTGTCGGGGGGGCGCGAGTCGCAGCAATCAGCCCCAGCATTTT. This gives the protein CAACRGGASRSNQPQHF.

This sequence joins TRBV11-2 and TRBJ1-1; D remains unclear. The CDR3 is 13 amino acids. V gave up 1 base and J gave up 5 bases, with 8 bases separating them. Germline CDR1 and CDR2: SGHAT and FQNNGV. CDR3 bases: TGTGCCAGCAGCTTAGGCAGACAAACTGAAGCTTTCTTT. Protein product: CASSLGRQTEAFF.

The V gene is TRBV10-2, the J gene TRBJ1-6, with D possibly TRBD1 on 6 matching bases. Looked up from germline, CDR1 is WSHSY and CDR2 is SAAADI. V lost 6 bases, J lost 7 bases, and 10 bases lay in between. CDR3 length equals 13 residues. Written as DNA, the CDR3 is TGCGCCAGCAGGCCAGGGGTGAATTCACCCCTCCACTTT. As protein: CASRPGVNSPLHF.

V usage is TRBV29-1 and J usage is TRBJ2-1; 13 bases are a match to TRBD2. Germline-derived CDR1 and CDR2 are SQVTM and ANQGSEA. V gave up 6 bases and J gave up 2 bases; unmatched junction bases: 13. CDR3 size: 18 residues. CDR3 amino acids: CSVPRLAGGSTTYNEQFF. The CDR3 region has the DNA TGCAGCGTACCCAGACTAGCGGGGGGCTCTACCACCTACAATGAGCAGTTCTTC.

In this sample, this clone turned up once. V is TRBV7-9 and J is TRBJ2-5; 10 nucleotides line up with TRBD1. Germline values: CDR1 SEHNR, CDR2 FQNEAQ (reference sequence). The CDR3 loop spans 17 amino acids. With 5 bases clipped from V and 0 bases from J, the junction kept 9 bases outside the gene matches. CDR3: CASSPSSGTGDQETQYF. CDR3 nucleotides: TGTGCCAGCAGCCCCTCGTCCGGGACAGGGGACCAAGAGACCCAGTACTTC.

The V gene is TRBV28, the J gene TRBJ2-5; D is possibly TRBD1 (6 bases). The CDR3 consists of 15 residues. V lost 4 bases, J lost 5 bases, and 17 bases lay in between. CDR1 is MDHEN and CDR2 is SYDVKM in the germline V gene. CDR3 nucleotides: TGTGCCAGCAGTTCCGCCGGACAGACGGGGGAGACCCAGTACTTC. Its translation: CASSSAGQTGETQYF.